Sequencing of this T cell receptor beta chain was carried out in a study of cytomegalovirus exposure and HLA in healthy donors. Study-wide points: The study recorded over 150 TCR beta chains that were cytomegalovirus-associated. The study dropped some indistinguishable V segments, TRBV6-2 and TRBV6-3 among them. In a later analysis, TCR beta V- and J-gene trimming was associated with a missense DCLRE1C variant. Later, TCR association rates were found to vary by HLA locus, highest for DRB1 and lowest for HLA-C.

The CDR3 runs to 9 residues. This clone was counted a few times. Antigen specificity is unknown. Use of 60 Vbeta and 13 Jbeta primers characterized the PCR. Sequencing was performed with immunoSEQ multiplex PCR; in TCRdb, only in-frame clones are kept and a portion is missing. Found here are roughly 170,000 clones, more than 65% of them singletons; the top ten hold about 1.3%. The sequence was obtained from a man aged 25-40 years in good health and CMV-seronegative. V is TRBV21-1 and J is TRBJ1-2; TRBD1 is the table's D call and was not checked against the DNA. TRBV21-1 represents a pseudogene. The specimen was PBMCs. CDR3 nucleotides: TGTGCCACAAACTATGGCTACACCTTC. This codes for CATNYGYTF.